The source of this TCR beta chain is a study of blood T cell repertoires in COVID-19. Data came from immunoSEQ multiplex PCR; TCRdb stores just in-frame clones and leaves some out. The table lists about 140,000 clones, around 80% of them singletons. This clone was seen once. Between the trimmed V and J ends, which lost 3 bases and 1 base, there was a span of 6 bases. CDR1 and CDR2 (germline): KGHSH, LQKENI. The CDR3 totals 13 residues. This clonotype was obtained from a human donor in a cohort sampled during active COVID-19. The chain recombines TRBV18 with TRBJ1-1; D remains ambiguous. The sample taken for sequencing was peripheral blood. For the CDR3, the DNA is TGTGCCAGCTCACCTACAAGGAACACTGAAGCTTTCTTT. Protein: CASSPTRNTEAFF.